Here is one T cell receptor beta chain with its context. The germline V gene encodes CDR1 SGHRS and CDR2 YFSETQ. Germline trimming cut 6 bases from V and 6 bases from J; bases unmatched to any gene: 2. This CDR3 comprises 12 residues. The data originate from a study of CD8 T cells in Susac syndrome. RNA amounts of roughly 0.5 to 1 ug underwent reverse transcription with random hexamers. Each CDR3 protein gets one entry after TCRdb re-called the immunoSEQ multiplex PCR reads with MiXCR. The table has about 77,000 distinct CDR3 sequences, about 92% seen once. The TCR sequence derives from a human donor with Susac syndrome. The sequenced material came from CD4+ T cells from PBMCs. The chain employs TRBV5-1 and TRBJ2-1; 8 bases line up with TRBD1. This CDR3 reads CASTTGGNEQFF. The CDR3 DNA reads TGCGCCAGCACCACAGGGGGCAATGAGCAGTTCTTC.